These 27 T cell receptor beta chains were all obtained from the same sample, sequenced in a study of vaccination and CD4 T cells after COVID-19. Treatment defined: approximately nine-day PBMC culture with coronavirus spike peptide pools or control peptides (ViraFEST assay). For these TCRs, the target antigens are not known. Sequenced with the Oncomine TCR Beta short-read assay was DNA taken from cultured CD4+ T cells. Using its own MiXCR run on the PCR reads, TCRdb lists one record per CDR3 protein. The table has about 25,000 distinct CDR3 sequences, over 45% seen once. Sequences were obtained from CD4+ T cells from blood, cultured in vitro. The receptor set was obtained from a human donor who had recovered from COVID-19.

The rearrangement uses TRBV20-1 and TRBJ2-3; 10 bases agree with TRBD2. The CDR3 length is 17 residues. V shed 6 bases and J 0 bases; nucleotides not matched to a gene: 12. Germline CDR1 reads DFQATT; CDR2 reads SNEGSKA (reference sequence). CDR3 amino acids: CSAIRSGRALSTDTQYF. The CDR3 DNA is TGCAGTGCAATCCGGAGCGGGAGGGCCCTCAGCACAGATACGCAGTATTTT.

This clonotype was seen a handful of times. The gene calls are TRBV20-1 and TRBJ2-1; a weak D match, TRBD1 (5 bases). The V end was cut by 3 bases, the J end by 0 bases, with 15 bases between. The CDR3 extends over 16 amino acids. CDR1 DFQATT and CDR2 SNEGSKA come from the germline V gene (reference sequence). CDR3 amino acids: CSARIRGFSSYNEQFF. The CDR3 DNA sequence: TGCAGTGCTAGGATAAGGGGCTTCAGCTCCTACAATGAGCAGTTCTTC.

The J gene is TRBJ1-1, the V gene TRBV2; unclear D gene. V gave up 3 bases and J gave up 5 bases, with 13 bases separating them. In germline, CDR1 is SNHLY, CDR2 FYNNEI. The CDR3 sequence is 14 residues long. The CDR3 bases are TGTGCCAGCAGTGATGCTGGAAGGTGGACTGAAGCTTTCTTT. It encodes CASSDAGRWTEAFF.

This clonotype was seen a handful of times. The rearrangement uses TRBV6-7 and TRBJ1-5; unclear D gene. TRBV6-7 is marked as an open reading frame, function uncertain. This CDR3 has 16 amino acids. V lost 0 bases, J lost 11 bases, and 20 bases lay in between. The CDR3 here is CASSYSKRASSGAQHF. In DNA, the CDR3 is TGTGCCAGCAGTTACTCGAAGAGGGCCTCCTCCGGGGCCCAGCATTTT.

The chain employs TRBV18 and TRBJ2-1; the D gene is possibly TRBD2 (5 bases). V lost 5 bases and J lost 3, with 17 bases in between. The CDR3 runs 16 residues. Germline V gives CDR1 KGHSH, CDR2 LQKENI. CDR3 in DNA: TGTGCCAGCTCAGCTCCCCAGAACCGGGACTACAATGAGCAGTTCTTC. This sequence encodes CASSAPQNRDYNEQFF.

J is TRBJ2-3 and V is TRBV7-9; D call uncertain. The CDR3 consists of 16 residues. V lost 4 bases and J lost 1, with 15 bases in between. Per germline, CDR1 SEHNR and CDR2 FQNEAQ (reference sequence). The CDR3 nucleotides are TGTGCCAGCAGCTCTCGGACGAATAGCCGCACAGATACGCAGTATTTT. This codes for CASSSRTNSRTDTQYF.

This clonotype was recorded a few times. V usage is TRBV20-1 and J usage is TRBJ1-2; D call uncertain. The length of the CDR3 is 11 residues. Trimming took off 6 bases at V and 0 bases at J, with 5 bases between the two ends. Germline CDR1 reads DFQATT; CDR2 reads SNEGSKA (reference sequence). CDR3 sequence (DNA): TGCAGTGCGGAATCTAACTATGGCTACACCTTC. This translates into CSAESNYGYTF.

The chain uses TRBV28 and TRBJ1-5; D call uncertain. Germline CDR1 reads MDHEN; CDR2 reads SYDVKM. Trimming took off 3 bases at V and 7 bases at J, with 16 bases between the two ends. The CDR3 runs to 15 residues. The CDR3 here is CASSLRAKGGQPQHF. The CDR3 DNA reads TGTGCCAGCAGTTTGAGGGCCAAGGGAGGACAGCCCCAGCATTTT.

The V and J genes are TRBV3-1 and TRBJ1-5; D possibly corresponds to TRBD1 (5 bases). CDR3 size: 15 residues. Trimming took 0 bases from V and 3 from J, leaving 9 bases between them. The germline V gene encodes CDR1 LGHDT and CDR2 YNNKEL (reference sequence). The CDR3 nucleotides are TGTGCCAGCAGCCAAGATACCGGGGCCAATCAGCCCCAGCATTTT. Protein: CASSQDTGANQPQHF. Filled out from reference TRBV3-1 and TRBJ1-5, the complete variable domain reads DTAVSQTPKYLVTQMGNDKSIKCEQNLGHDTMYWYKQDSKKFLKIMFSYNNKELIINETVPNRFSPKSPDKAHLNLHINSLELGDSAVYFCASSQDTGANQPQHFGDGTRLSIL.

The V and J genes are TRBV10-3 and TRBJ2-1; TRBD2 is a possible D gene (5 bases). The length of the CDR3 is 12 residues. V was clipped by 4 bases and J by 9 bases, with 10 bases between them. CDR1 and CDR2 (germline): ENHRY, SYGVKD. The CDR3 region has the DNA TGTGCCATCAGTGCCCACGAGGGTGAGCAGTTCTTC. This translates into CAISAHEGEQFF.

This rearrangement joins TRBV5-1 to TRBJ2-6; D unclear. In germline, CDR1 is SGHRS, CDR2 YFSETQ. The CDR3 is made up of 15 amino acids. The ends were cut back, 0 bases at V and 1 base at J, with 5 bases in the middle. The chain's CDR3 is CASSLVGSGANVLTF. The DNA for the CDR3 is TGCGCCAGCAGCTTGGTGGGGTCTGGGGCCAACGTCCTGACTTTC.

The chain carries TRBV6-5 and TRBJ1-2, with D maybe TRBD1 (6 bases). Trimming cost V 2 bases and J 2 bases, with 9 bases left between them. CDR1 MNHEY and CDR2 SVGAGI come from the germline V gene. The CDR3 spans 14 residues. This CDR3 reads CASSYAGENYGYTF. The CDR3 DNA sequence: TGTGCCAGCAGTTACGCAGGGGAAAACTATGGCTACACCTTC.

This clonotype was recorded a few times. The chain recombines TRBV27 with TRBJ2-5; perhaps TRBD2 as D (6 bases). Germline loops: CDR1 MNHEY, CDR2 SMNVEV (reference sequence). Trimming took off 6 bases at V and 2 bases at J, with 19 bases between the two ends. This CDR3 comprises 16 residues. In DNA form, the CDR3 reads TGTGCCAGCAGCCGCGGGACCCCGTATTCACAAGAGACCCAGTACTTC. This translates into CASSRGTPYSQETQYF.

V is TRBV15 and J is TRBJ2-1; D is possibly TRBD1 or TRBD2 (6 bases each). The CDR3 is made up of 14 amino acids. CDR1 LNHNV and CDR2 YYDKDF come from the germline V gene (reference sequence). V gave up 8 bases and J gave up 4 bases, with 15 bases separating them. The DNA for the CDR3 is TGTGCCACCTCACCGGGGGCTGGGTACAATGAGCAGTTCTTC. Residues: CATSPGAGYNEQFF.

To note about this clonotype: Compared with germline, one end of the junction differs, possibly owing to a read error. This chain connects TRBV7-2 to TRBJ2-5; D not certain. Germline V gene data show CDR1 as SGHTA and CDR2 as FQGNSA. The CDR3 runs 14 residues. CDR3 sequence reads: CASSQMPRQETQYF. In DNA, the CDR3 is TGCGCCAGCAGCCAAATGCCCCGCCAGGAGACCCAGTACTTC.

The chain couples TRBV6-5 to TRBJ1-1; D uncertain. CDR3 length equals 13 residues. The germline V and J ends were trimmed by 4 bases and 1 base, with 7 bases remaining between them. Germline loops: CDR1 MNHEY, CDR2 SVGAGI. The CDR3 sequence: CASSLRRNTEAFF. CDR3 DNA sequence: TGTGCCAGCAGTTTGCGAAGGAACACTGAAGCTTTCTTT.

This clonotype was seen a few times. The rearrangement joins TRBV12-3 or TRBV12-4 to TRBJ2-5; the D gene is possibly TRBD1 (6 bases). V gave up 3 bases and J gave up 4 bases, with 12 bases separating them. The CDR3 covers 14 residues. The CDR3 is CASSLDRQRETQYF. CDR3 DNA sequence: TGTGCCAGCAGTTTGGACAGACAAAGAGAGACCCAGTACTTC.

This chain connects TRBV7-9 to TRBJ2-1, with 9 nucleotides matching TRBD1. The V gene end was trimmed by 1 base and the J gene end by 8 bases; junction bases not matched to a gene: 15. Germline assignment: CDR1 SEHNR and CDR2 FQNEAQ (reference sequence). The CDR3 length is 18 residues. The CDR3 DNA is TGTGCCAGCAGCTTAGTCGTTTTTAGGGACAGGGTCCAATATGAGCAGTTCTTC. Its translation is CASSLVVFRDRVQYEQFF. The full variable domain, its missing parts supplied by reference TRBV7-9 and TRBJ2-1, is DTGVSQNPRHKITKRGQNVTFRCDPISEHNRLYWYRQTLGQGPEFLTYFQNEAQLEKSRLLSDRFSAERPKGSFSTLEIQRTEQGDSAMYLCASSLVVFRDRVQYEQFFGPGTRLTVL.

This clonotype came up once. This sequence joins TRBV7-2 and TRBJ1-1, with a tentative D call TRBD1 (6 bases). Deletions cut 5 bases from V and 4 bases from J, with 14 bases between. Looked up from germline, CDR1 is SGHTA and CDR2 is FQGNSA. The CDR3 has 14 amino acids. This chain's CDR3 is CASSRQAEGTEAFF. As DNA, the CDR3 is TGTGCCAGCAGCAGACAGGCGGAGGGCACTGAAGCTTTCTTT.

The chain employs TRBV2 and TRBJ2-2; tentatively, D is TRBD1 (6 bases). Trimming pared 7 bases from V and 0 bases from J, leaving 12 bases between. CDR1 is SNHLY, CDR2 FYNNEI, per germline. The CDR3 length is 15 residues. CDR3: CASTLDRTNTGELFF. The CDR3 coding sequence is TGTGCCAGCACCTTGGACAGAACGAACACCGGGGAGCTGTTTTTT.

This clonotype was counted a few times. The genes are TRBV27 and TRBJ2-7; D unclear. Per the germline V gene, CDR1 is MNHEY and CDR2 is SMNVEV (reference sequence). V was clipped by 8 bases and J by 0 bases, with 14 bases between them. This CDR3 comprises 14 residues. The CDR3 sequence is CASYPTGSSYEQYF. The DNA for the CDR3 is TGTGCCAGCTACCCGACCGGTAGCTCCTACGAGCAGTACTTC.

There are a few counts of this clonotype. The rearrangement uses TRBV6-2 or TRBV6-3 and TRBJ1-2; unclear D gene. The germline CDR1 and CDR2 sequences are MNHEY and SVGEGT. The V end was cut by 2 bases, the J end by 8 bases, with 6 bases between. The CDR3 length is 11 residues. The DNA for the CDR3 is TGTGCCAGCAGTTACCCCTCCGGCTACACCTTC. Residues: CASSYPSGYTF.

In the case of this clonotype: Compared with germline, one end of the junction differs, possibly owing to a read error. The chain joins TRBV27 to TRBJ1-5; D call uncertain. Germline assignment: CDR1 MNHEY and CDR2 SMNVEV (reference sequence). The CDR3 has 15 residues. The CDR3 DNA sequence: TGTGCCAGCAGTTTAGGCCAGAATAGCAATCAGCTCCAGCATTTT. Residues: CASSLGQNSNQLQHF.

The rearrangement uses TRBV4-2 and TRBJ2-6, with D perhaps TRBD1 (6 bases). CDR1 is LGHNA, CDR2 YNFKEQ, per germline. CDR3 size: 16 residues. V dropped 4 bases and J dropped 0 bases, with 10 bases sitting between them. CDR3 sequence (DNA): TGTGCCAGCAGCCGTGGGGACATCTCTGGGGCCAACGTCCTGACTTTC. It codes for CASSRGDISGANVLTF.

V is TRBV6-1 and J is TRBJ2-7, with 8 nucleotides matching TRBD2. CDR3 length equals 13 residues. Per germline, CDR1 MNHNS and CDR2 SASEGT. V dropped 5 bases and J dropped 4; count of bases not matched to a gene: 4. The CDR3: CASSMGLEYEQYF. CDR3 coding DNA: TGTGCCAGCAGTATGGGACTAGAATACGAGCAGTACTTC.

The rearrangement joins TRBV21-1 to TRBJ1-5; the table gives TRBD1 as D, unverified against the DNA. TRBV21-1 is a recognized pseudogene. This CDR3 region has 16 residues. This CDR3 reads CASSLGGGAGNQPQHF. The CDR3 DNA reads TGTGCCAGCAGCCTGGGGGGGGGGGCGGGGAATCAGCCCCAGCATTTT.

This clonotype showed up just a few times. J is TRBJ1-6 and V is TRBV6-5, with TRBD1 matching over 7 bases. V lost 2 bases, J lost 8 bases, and 6 bases stayed unmatched. This CDR3 contains 15 residues. Germline V gives CDR1 MNHEY, CDR2 SVGAGI. For the CDR3, the DNA is TGTGCCAGCAGTTACCAGAGGGGGCCCGATTCACCCCTCCACTTT. Translating gives CASSYQRGPDSPLHF.